One sample yielded the 31 T cell receptor beta chains listed below, sequenced in a study of cytomegalovirus exposure and HLA in healthy donors. In the PCR, 60 Vbeta and 13 Jbeta primers were used. Assay: immunoSEQ multiplex PCR; the TCRdb copy retains only in-frame clones and omits some. The sample shows 150,000 to 200,000 clones, more than 60% of them seen only once. Sequenced: PBMCs. These TCRs come from a woman aged 55-69 years in good health and CMV-seropositive.

This chain connects TRBV28 to TRBJ2-1; 7 bases fit TRBD2. After removal of 11 bases from V and 7 bases from J, the junction contained 11 bases not matched to a gene. Germline-derived CDR1 and CDR2 are MDHEN and SYDVKM. The CDR3 sequence is 13 residues long. DNA of the CDR3: TGTGCCGGAGGGGAGGGCCGATCAAATGAGCAGTTCTTC. Its protein product is CAGGEGRSNEQFF. Combining the CDR3 with reference TRBV28 and TRBJ2-1 gives the whole variable domain DVKVTQSSRYLVKRTGEKVFLECVQDMDHENMFWYRQDPGLGLRLIYFSYDVKMKEKGDIPEGYSVSREKKERFSLILESASTNQTSMYLCAGGEGRSNEQFFGPGTRLTVL.

CDR3 sequence reads: CASRLGGVERQYF. The CDR3, as DNA: TGTGCCAGCAGGCTGGGGGGGGTAGAACGGCAGTACTTC. The V call is TRBV28, the J call TRBJ2-7; the match to TRBD2 covers 7 bases. Per the germline V gene, CDR1 is MDHEN and CDR2 is SYDVKM. V lost 6 bases to trimming and J lost 9 bases; unmatched junction nucleotides: 11. The CDR3 is 13 amino acids.

This chain links TRBV27 with TRBJ1-5; a possible D gene is TRBD1 (5 bases). This CDR3 contains 15 residues. The V gene's germline CDR1 is MNHEY and CDR2 SMNVEV (reference sequence). V lost 3 bases to trimming and J lost 3 bases, with 12 bases between them. The CDR3 nucleotides are TGTGCCAGCAGTTTGGATACAGGCTTCAATCAGCCCCAGCATTTT. Translating gives CASSLDTGFNQPQHF.

The chain links TRBV6-5 to TRBJ2-2, with 7 bases that match TRBD2. Germline V gives CDR1 MNHEY, CDR2 SVGAGI. V shed 2 bases and J 7 bases; nucleotides not matched to a gene: 1. There are 13 residues in the CDR3. CDR3 coding DNA: TGTGCCAGCAGTTACACGGGGGGCGGGGAGCTGTTTTTT. Translation: CASSYTGGGELFF.

This rearrangement joins TRBV11-2 to TRBJ2-3; TRBD2 is a possible D gene (6 bases). This CDR3 contains 13 residues. Germline lookup yields CDR1 SGHAT and CDR2 FQNNGV. V was pared by 1 base and J by 5 bases, with 7 bases between. The CDR3 bases are TGTGCCAGCAGCTTAGTAGCGGTAGATACGCAGTATTTT. Amino acids: CASSLVAVDTQYF. The variable domain in full, completed from reference TRBV11-2 and TRBJ2-3, reads EAGVAQSPRYKIIEKRQSVAFWCNPISGHATLYWYQQILGQGPKLLIQFQNNGVVDDSQLPKDRFSAERLKGVDSTLKIQPAKLEDSAVYLCASSLVAVDTQYFGPGTRLTVL.

The J gene is TRBJ2-5, the V gene TRBV6-5; tentatively, D is TRBD1 (5 bases). The CDR3 has 14 amino acids. Germline CDR1 is MNHEY and CDR2 is SVGAGI. Trimming shortened V by 5 bases and J by 2 bases, and 12 bases separated the two germline ends. CDR3 residues: CASSNNRLQETQYF. The DNA for the CDR3 is TGTGCCAGCAGTAATAACAGGTTACAAGAGACCCAGTACTTC.

There are a few counts of this clone. The chain carries TRBV28 and TRBJ1-2; no definite D call. The CDR3 spans 13 residues. Trimming took off 6 bases at V and 3 bases at J, with 11 bases between the two ends. CDR1 is MDHEN and CDR2 is SYDVKM in the germline V gene. In DNA, the CDR3 is TGTGCCAGCAGCCTTCTAACCTACTATGGCTACACCTTC. Its translation is CASSLLTYYGYTF.

The CDR3 nucleotides are TGCACCAGCAGCCAAGTAAGGGGGACTAGCGGTCCCTACGAGCAGTACTTC. This sequence encodes CTSSQVRGTSGPYEQYF. The rearrangement joins TRBV1 to TRBJ2-7; the table's TRBD2 call for D was not verified on the DNA. TRBV1 is recorded as a pseudogene. The CDR3 has 17 residues.

V gene TRBV5-1 combines with J gene TRBJ2-1, with TRBD2 matching over 9 bases. Germline CDR1 SGHRS, CDR2 YFSETQ. This CDR3 comprises 17 residues. J gave up 5 bases and V 1 base, and 10 bases lay outside the gene matches. CDR3 protein: CASSLYRAGGENNEQFF. In nucleotides, the CDR3 is TGCGCCAGCAGCTTGTACCGCGCGGGGGGGGAAAACAATGAGCAGTTCTTC.

The CDR3 loop reads CAWTIGTQANTGELFF. The CDR3 region has the DNA TGTGCCTGGACTATCGGGACTCAAGCGAACACCGGGGAGCTGTTTTTT. This rearrangement joins TRBV30 to TRBJ2-2; tentative D call: TRBD2 (6 bases). V dropped 4 bases and J dropped 0 bases, with 15 bases sitting between them. This CDR3 has 16 amino acids. Germline CDR1 reads GTSNPN; CDR2 reads SVGIG (reference sequence).

The chain combines TRBV18 with TRBJ1-2; TRBD1 is a possible D gene (6 bases). The V gene lost 4 bases and the J gene lost 1 base, with 16 bases spanning the gap. Germline loops: CDR1 KGHSH, CDR2 LQKENI. CDR3 length equals 16 residues. This chain's CDR3 is CASSQLSGQSNYGYTF. CDR3 nucleotides: TGTGCCAGCTCACAACTTTCCGGACAGAGTAACTATGGCTACACCTTC.

This clone has a single count. CDR3 residues: CASSSRVSGANVLTF. CDR3 DNA: TGTGCCAGCAGTTCGCGGGTCTCTGGGGCCAACGTCCTGACTTTC. The rearrangement joins TRBV27 to TRBJ2-6; D is possibly TRBD2 (5 bases). This CDR3 has 15 residues. The V gene's germline CDR1 is MNHEY and CDR2 SMNVEV (reference sequence). The V end lost 4 bases, the J end lost 0 bases, and 7 bases lay between the germline ends. Based on the CDR3 plus reference TRBV27 and TRBJ2-6, the full variable domain is EAQVTQNPRYLITVTGKKLTVTCSQNMNHEYMSWYRQDPGLGLRQIYYSMNVEVTDKGDVPEGYKVSRKEKRNFPLILESPSPNQTSLYFCASSSRVSGANVLTFGAGSRLTVL.

The chain joins TRBV11-2 to TRBJ2-5; 9 bases align to TRBD2. Losses at the gene ends were 5 bases for V and 4 bases for J; bases not matched to a gene: 8. This CDR3 is 15 amino acids long. Germline V gene sequence: CDR1 SGHAT, CDR2 FQNNGV. The CDR3 spells CASSRERGVGETQYF. In DNA form, the CDR3 reads TGTGCCAGCAGCAGAGAGCGGGGGGTGGGAGAGACCCAGTACTTC. Combining the CDR3 with reference TRBV11-2 and TRBJ2-5 gives the whole variable domain EAGVAQSPRYKIIEKRQSVAFWCNPISGHATLYWYQQILGQGPKLLIQFQNNGVVDDSQLPKDRFSAERLKGVDSTLKIQPAKLEDSAVYLCASSRERGVGETQYFGPGTRLLVL.

In this sample, this clone turned up a few times. V gene TRBV30 combines with J gene TRBJ2-1; tentative D call: TRBD1 (6 bases). V was pared by 4 bases and J by 3 bases, with 13 bases between. CDR3 length: 14 amino acids. Germline V CDR1 and CDR2: GTSNPN, SVGIG (reference sequence). The CDR3 DNA is TGTGCCTGGAAGAAATTACAGGGCTACAATGAGCAGTTCTTC. Amino acids: CAWKKLQGYNEQFF.

This clone was seen only once. The J gene is TRBJ2-6, the V gene TRBV7-8; D is possibly TRBD1 (6 bases). Germline V gene data show CDR1 as SGHVS and CDR2 as FQNEAQ. V lost 3 bases and J lost 9, with 12 bases in between. This CDR3 has 14 residues. CDR3 coding DNA: TGTGCCAGCAGCTTGGCAGGGGTCGTCAACGTCCTGACTTTC. The encoded protein is CASSLAGVVNVLTF.

The chain employs TRBV2 and TRBJ1-4; TRBD1 matches at 8 bases. This CDR3 is 15 amino acids long. Unmatched junction bases numbered 4, after V lost 6 bases and J lost 1 base. The germline V gene encodes CDR1 SNHLY and CDR2 FYNNEI. As DNA, the CDR3 is TGTGCCAGCAGGGACAGGGAGTTAACTAATGAAAAACTGTTTTTT. Translated, it gives CASRDRELTNEKLFF.

This clone was picked up one time. The chain combines TRBV10-3 with TRBJ1-2, with a possible D match to TRBD1 (6 bases). Germline V CDR1 and CDR2: ENHRY, SYGVKD. This CDR3 spans 14 amino acids. The V end lost 6 bases, the J end lost 4 bases, and 15 bases lay between the germline ends. For the CDR3, the DNA is TGTGCCATCAGCGGACAGAAAGGGGTCTATGGCTACACCTTC. This translates into CAISGQKGVYGYTF.

The chain combines TRBV6-6 with TRBJ2-7; a weak D match, TRBD2 (6 bases). CDR1 is MNHNY, CDR2 SVGAGI, per germline (reference sequence). The CDR3 extends over 14 amino acids. Trimming stripped 1 base from V and 7 bases from J, with 14 bases between. CDR3 loop: CASSYLDGAGEQYF. CDR3 DNA sequence: TGTGCCAGCAGTTACTTGGATGGGGCGGGGGAGCAGTACTTC.

The chain combines TRBV19 with TRBJ2-2; perhaps TRBD1 as D (5 bases). This CDR3 has 13 amino acids. CDR1 and CDR2 from the germline V gene are LNHDA and SQIVND (reference sequence). The CDR3: CATGRTFAGELFF. For the CDR3, the DNA is TGTGCAACCGGCCGGACATTCGCCGGGGAGCTGTTTTTT.

V usage is TRBV27 and J usage is TRBJ2-6, with TRBD2 as a possible D gene (5 bases). CDR1 and CDR2 from the germline V gene are MNHEY and SMNVEV (reference sequence). The V gene lost 5 bases and the J gene lost 2 bases, with 10 bases spanning the gap. The CDR3 covers 15 residues. The CDR3 bases are TGTGCCAGCAGTGATTCGAGGGCTGGGGCCAACGTCCTGACTTTC. Translating it yields CASSDSRAGANVLTF.

The chain recombines TRBV29-1 with TRBJ2-7; 7 bases fit TRBD1. Looked up from germline, CDR1 is SQVTM and CDR2 is ANQGSEA. The CDR3 loop spans 12 amino acids. Unmatched junction bases numbered 8, after V lost 7 bases and J lost 5 bases. CDR3 nucleotide sequence: TGCAGCGCCGGACAGGCGTTCGACGAGCAGTACTTC. As protein: CSAGQAFDEQYF.

This clone came up a few times. The rearrangement links TRBV6-5 to TRBJ1-2; 8 bases fit TRBD1. This CDR3 region has 15 residues. Germline V gene sequence: CDR1 MNHEY, CDR2 SVGAGI. Trimming took 0 bases from V and 1 from J; bases not matched to a gene: 1. The CDR3 protein is CASSYSTGGNYGYTF. The DNA for the CDR3 is TGTGCCAGCAGTTACTCTACAGGGGGTAACTATGGCTACACCTTC.

This chain uses TRBV11-2 with TRBJ1-2; D is ambiguous. Germline CDR1 is SGHAT and CDR2 is FQNNGV. Trimming pared 8 bases from V and 2 bases from J, leaving 18 bases between. The CDR3 consists of 15 residues. CDR3 DNA sequence: TGTGCCAGCGGATTGGGGAGGAGGGTGAACTATGGCTACACCTTC. This codes for CASGLGRRVNYGYTF. The full variable domain, completed using reference TRBV11-2 and TRBJ1-2, is EAGVAQSPRYKIIEKRQSVAFWCNPISGHATLYWYQQILGQGPKLLIQFQNNGVVDDSQLPKDRFSAERLKGVDSTLKIQPAKLEDSAVYLCASGLGRRVNYGYTFGSGTRLTVV.

V usage is TRBV6-1 and J usage is TRBJ2-7; 8 bases line up with TRBD1. The ends lost 1 base at V and 6 bases at J; junction bases unmatched: 8. Germline CDR1 MNHNS, CDR2 SASEGT. The CDR3 loop spans 15 amino acids. CDR3 in amino acids: CASSEGRTGYFEQYF. The CDR3 DNA follows: TGTGCCAGCAGTGAAGGGAGGACAGGGTATTTCGAGCAGTACTTC.

The chain employs TRBV9 and TRBJ2-5; TRBD1 agrees at 7 bases. Unmatched junction bases numbered 6, after V lost 0 bases and J lost 4 bases. Germline V gene lookup returns CDR1 SGDLS and CDR2 YYNGEE. CDR3 length: 15 amino acids. DNA for the CDR3: TGTGCCAGCAGCGTAGCTCCTCGACAGGGAGAGACCCAGTACTTC. Protein: CASSVAPRQGETQYF.

The J gene is TRBJ1-2, the V gene TRBV15; unclear D gene. The CDR3 contains 13 residues. Germline CDR1 and CDR2: LNHNV and YYDKDF (reference sequence). V lost 4 bases and J lost 5, with 11 bases in between. The CDR3 sequence: CATSTGKVYGYTF. The CDR3 DNA reads as TGTGCCACCAGCACGGGAAAGGTGTATGGCTACACCTTC. The full variable domain, its missing parts supplied by reference TRBV15 and TRBJ1-2, is DAMVIQNPRYQVTQFGKPVTLSCSQTLNHNVMYWYQQKSSQAPKLLFHYYDKDFNNEADTPDNFQSRRPNTSFCFLDIRSPGLGDTAMYLCATSTGKVYGYTFGSGTRLTVV.

The table lists this clone with a count of one. The V call is TRBV19, the J call TRBJ2-1, with TRBD2 matching over 9 bases. CDR3 length: 15 residues. V gave up 1 base and J gave up 6 bases; unmatched junction bases: 4. Germline V lookup: CDR1 LNHDA, CDR2 SQIVND (reference sequence). The DNA for the CDR3 is TGTGCCAGTAGTATAGGCGGGGGGGCTGGCAATGAGCAGTTCTTC. The encoded protein is CASSIGGGAGNEQFF.

V gene TRBV5-1 combines with J gene TRBJ1-4; D might be TRBD1 (6 bases). Between the trimmed V and J ends, which lost 3 bases and 4 bases, there was a span of 10 bases. CDR3 length equals 14 residues. The germline V gene encodes CDR1 SGHRS and CDR2 YFSETQ. The chain's CDR3 is CASSSGQLNEKLFF. In DNA, the CDR3 is TGCGCCAGCAGCTCAGGACAGCTTAATGAAAAACTGTTTTTT.

The CDR3 reads CASSSPQGNQETQYF. The CDR3 nucleotides read TGTGCCAGCAGCTCCCCCCAGGGTAACCAAGAGACCCAGTACTTC. This chain uses TRBV7-3 with TRBJ2-5; the D gene is possibly TRBD1 (5 bases). The CDR3 runs 15 residues. V lost 4 bases and J 0 bases, leaving 12 bases between the germline ends. From germline, CDR1 is SGHTA and CDR2 FQGTGA.

The chain uses TRBV4-3 and TRBJ1-4, with D tentatively TRBD1 (6 bases). This CDR3 has 16 residues. Trimming shortened V by 0 bases and J by 7 bases, and 15 bases separated the two germline ends. CDR1 and CDR2 from the germline V gene are LGHNA and YSLEER. As DNA, the CDR3 is TGCGCCAGCAGCCAAGAAGGGGGGGCAGGCGGTGAAAAACTGTTTTTT. This encodes CASSQEGGAGGEKLFF.

The chain combines TRBV6-5 with TRBJ1-1; 7 bases are a match to TRBD1. The germline V gene has CDR1 MNHEY and CDR2 SVGAGI. The CDR3 runs 13 residues. The trim removed 3 bases at V and 12 bases at J, leaving 10 bases unmatched. The CDR3 sequence: CASSYSTGSGTFF. For the CDR3, the DNA is TGTGCCAGCAGTTATTCGACAGGGAGCGGAACTTTCTTT.